In this sample, the clone carrying this T cell receptor (beta chain) turned up many times. Its antigen is not identified. This record belongs to a study of T cells in Graves' hyperthyroidism and ophthalmopathy. Study at large: It was at initial diagnosis, before any treatment, that peripheral blood was collected. Study outcomes and limitations: Ophthalmopathy stood apart from stable hyperthyroidism in a 13 V-J model. Expanded thyroid clonotypes (above 0.001) were mostly also found in blood.

Using RNA transcripts as the source, TCR beta CDR3 regions were amplified. Researchers ran a first-round RT-PCR on the TCR CDR3 using the HTBI primer set. Each CDR3 protein is one row after TCRdb ran MiXCR on the multiplex PCR reads. In the table there are fewer than 400,000 distinct CDR3 sequences, roughly 15% of which are singletons. Stable hyperthyroidism: no ophthalmopathy progression over 18 months of follow-up. Per the germline V gene, CDR1 is GTSNPN and CDR2 is SVGIG (reference sequence). The CDR3 is made up of 13 amino acids. V was trimmed by 0 bases and J by 11 bases, leaving 14 bases between them.

The source of this sequence is a man aged 30 to 45 with Graves' hyperthyroidism. The chain is built from TRBV30 and TRBJ1-5; maybe TRBD1 (6 bases). Sequences were obtained from blood. This CDR3 reads CAWSVSPGQAQHF. The CDR3 bases are TGTGCCTGGAGTGTAAGCCCGGGACAAGCCCAGCATTTT.